The 23 T cell receptor beta chains listed next were all sequenced from one sample in a study of blood T cell repertoires in COVID-19. The data were produced by immunoSEQ multiplex PCR, yet TCRdb's version contains in-frame clones alone and is incomplete. The table includes 250,000 or so clones, about 86% detected once. The sequenced sample was peripheral blood. The receptors were gathered from a man between 25 and 39 years old with active or convalescent COVID-19.

This clone was recorded only once. The chain combines TRBV19 with TRBJ1-6, with D unresolved. Trimming left V 0 bases short and J 10 bases short, with 13 bases between. The CDR3 is 15 residues long. Germline lookup yields CDR1 LNHDA and CDR2 SQIVND (reference sequence). In DNA, the CDR3 is TGTGCCAGTAGTATAGATCCCGGGAATCGGTCACCCCTCCACTTT. Translation gives CASSIDPGNRSPLHF.

This clone occurred a few times. The chain is built from TRBV5-6 and TRBJ1-2; unclear D gene. Per germline, CDR1 SGHDT and CDR2 YYEEEE. V was trimmed by 6 bases and J by 4 bases, leaving 22 bases between them. The CDR3 consists of 16 residues. CDR3 DNA sequence: TGTGCCAGCATACCCTACTACCAGACGTTTGCCTATGGCTACACCTTC. Amino acid sequence: CASIPYYQTFAYGYTF.

This clone was counted between two and nine times. The chain employs TRBV19 and TRBJ2-6, with D uncertain. Trimming shortened V by 5 bases and J by 5 bases, and 10 bases separated the two germline ends. Germline CDR1 LNHDA, CDR2 SQIVND (reference sequence). The CDR3 contains 14 residues. This chain's CDR3 is CASSAENWANVLTF. DNA for the CDR3: TGTGCCAGTAGTGCGGAGAACTGGGCCAACGTCCTGACTTTC.

In the case of this clone: Other DNA sequences in the same sample also yield this CDR3. V is TRBV5-4 and J is TRBJ2-3, with D perhaps TRBD2 (6 bases). The CDR3 extends over 14 amino acids. Trimming took 5 bases from V and 0 from J, leaving 10 bases between them. Per germline, CDR1 SGHNT and CDR2 YYREEE (reference sequence). CDR3 coding DNA: TGTGCCAGCAGTACGGGACTTAGCACAGATACGCAGTATTTT. It yields the protein CASSTGLSTDTQYF.

This clone was seen more than once but under ten times. The chain joins TRBV6-1 to TRBJ1-2; 9 bases agree with TRBD1. The CDR3 sequence is 19 residues long. Unmatched junction bases numbered 18, after V lost 2 bases and J lost 5 bases. Per germline, CDR1 MNHNS and CDR2 SASEGT. CDR3 loop: CASSELLAWDREVRYGYTF. The CDR3 DNA reads as TGTGCCAGCAGTGAACTCTTAGCGTGGGACAGGGAAGTTAGGTATGGCTACACCTTC.

The rearrangement uses TRBV24-1 and TRBJ2-3; 10 bases line up with TRBD2. This CDR3 contains 15 residues. Germline-derived CDR1 and CDR2 are KGHDR and SFDVKD. V trimming: 5 bases; J trimming: 5 bases; junction bases outside the gene matches: 6. The CDR3 DNA reads as TGTGCCACCAGTGCGAGCGGGGGGGGAGTAGATACGCAGTATTTT. This encodes CATSASGGGVDTQYF.

V and J are TRBV18 and TRBJ1-3, with 7 bases identical to TRBD1. Trimming took 6 bases from V and 0 from J; bases not matched to a gene: 11. CDR1 and CDR2 from the germline V gene are KGHSH and LQKENI. CDR3 length equals 17 residues. Written as DNA, the CDR3 is TGTGCCAGCTCGTCTAACCCGACAGGGAACTCTGGAAACACCATATATTTT. Its translation: CASSSNPTGNSGNTIYF.

This clone is classed as medium-sized. This sequence joins TRBV30 and TRBJ2-2; D is unclear. The length of the CDR3 is 13 residues. The germline V and J ends were trimmed by 0 bases and 8 bases, with 10 bases remaining between them. Germline lookup yields CDR1 GTSNPN and CDR2 SVGIG (reference sequence). CDR3 coding DNA: TGTGCCTGGAGTGTAAACGAGGCAGGGGAGCTGTTTTTT. This gives the protein CAWSVNEAGELFF.

This rearrangement joins TRBV12-3 or TRBV12-4 to TRBJ1-6; 7 bases map to TRBD1. V was pared by 5 bases and J by 9 bases, with 4 bases of the junction left unmatched. The CDR3 sequence is 13 residues long. The CDR3, as DNA: TGTGCCAGCAGTCCTACAGGGGTTTCACCCCTCCACTTT. This encodes CASSPTGVSPLHF.

The CDR3 nucleotides are TGCGCCAGCAGCCAAGATGCAGGCAGGGACTATGGCTACACCTTC. Translating it yields CASSQDAGRDYGYTF. V is TRBV4-1 and J is TRBJ1-2, with a weak D call TRBD1 (5 bases). This CDR3 has 15 amino acids. Trimming shortened V by 0 bases and J by 3 bases, and 11 bases separated the two germline ends. Germline V CDR1 and CDR2: MGHRA, YSYEKL.

A few counts support this clone. The J gene is TRBJ1-6, the V gene TRBV18, with a weak D call TRBD1 (6 bases). This CDR3 has 15 residues. Germline V gives CDR1 KGHSH, CDR2 LQKENI. V shed 5 bases and J shed 3 bases, with 11 bases lying between them. CDR3 in DNA: TGTGCCAGCTCATCCAGACAGGACTATAATTCACCCCTCCACTTT. It encodes CASSSRQDYNSPLHF.

This rearrangement joins TRBV3-1 (or the pseudogene TRBV3-2) to TRBJ1-1; weak D call: TRBD1 (5 bases). Trimming shortened V by 0 bases and J by 3 bases, and 17 bases separated the two germline ends. CDR3 size: 17 residues. Germline V lookup: CDR1 LGHDT, CDR2 YNNKEL (reference sequence). The DNA of the CDR3 is TGTGCCAGCAGCCAAGATCTATTTGGGGGAGGGGACACTGAAGCTTTCTTT. This codes for CASSQDLFGGGDTEAFF.

The genes are TRBV7-3 and TRBJ2-1; 8 bases are a match to TRBD2. The CDR3 contains 18 residues. Germline lookup yields CDR1 SGHTA and CDR2 FQGTGA. J gave up 6 bases and V 0 bases, and 13 bases lay outside the gene matches. CDR3 DNA sequence: TGTGCCAGCAGCTTAACATCGGGGGGGCTGCAAGGGAGCAATGAGCAGTTCTTC. This sequence encodes CASSLTSGGLQGSNEQFF. Using reference TRBV7-3 and TRBJ2-1 for the parts outside the CDR3, the full variable domain is GAGVSQTPSNKVTEKGKYVELRCDPISGHTALYWYRQSLGQGPEFLIYFQGTGAADDSGLPNDRFFAVRPEGSVSTLKIQRTERGDSAVYLCASSLTSGGLQGSNEQFFGPGTRLTVL.

The rearrangement links TRBV9 to TRBJ2-1; 13 bases line up with TRBD2. CDR1 and CDR2 from the germline V gene are SGDLS and YYNGEE. Trimming cost V 4 bases and J 1 base; bases outside gene matches: 11. The CDR3 runs 19 residues. CDR3 DNA sequence: TGTGCCAGCAGCTTCCGACTAGCGGGGGGCCCCCATTCCTACAATGAGCAGTTCTTC. Amino acids: CASSFRLAGGPHSYNEQFF.

The gene calls are TRBV29-1 and TRBJ2-3; D not certain. CDR1 and CDR2 (germline): SQVTM, ANQGSEA. The CDR3 has 16 residues. The germline V and J ends were trimmed by 4 bases and 5 bases, with 22 bases remaining between them. For the CDR3, the DNA is TGCAGCGTTGTAGGCCGATCGTTAAAGGCGGAAGATACGCAGTATTTT. Translation: CSVVGRSLKAEDTQYF.

The gene calls are TRBV12-3 or TRBV12-4 and TRBJ1-4; unclear D gene. The CDR3 is 11 residues long. V was cut by 6 bases and J by 3 bases, with 2 bases left in between. CDR3 loop: CASSSNEKLFF. The CDR3 DNA is TGTGCCAGCAGCTCTAATGAAAAACTGTTTTTT.

J is TRBJ2-1 and V is TRBV5-1; 9 bases align to TRBD2. The junction had 8 bases not matched to a gene; V was cut back by 4 bases and J by 3 bases. Per germline, CDR1 SGHRS and CDR2 YFSETQ. This CDR3 spans 16 amino acids. DNA for the CDR3: TGCGCCAGCAGCCTACGTCTAGCGGGGAGCTACAATGAGCAGTTCTTC. This sequence encodes CASSLRLAGSYNEQFF.

The gene calls are TRBV4-3 and TRBJ2-7; the match to TRBD1 covers 9 bases. CDR3 length equals 14 residues. Germline values: CDR1 LGHNA, CDR2 YSLEER. Trimming removed 1 base from V and 3 bases from J; junction bases left unmatched: 1. CDR3 region: CASSQGDRDYEQYF. In DNA form, the CDR3 reads TGCGCCAGCAGCCAAGGGGACAGGGACTACGAGCAGTACTTC.

The chain couples TRBV6-6 to TRBJ2-7; weak D call: TRBD2 (5 bases). Trimming cost V 4 bases and J 6 bases, with 16 bases left between them. This CDR3 contains 14 residues. Per the germline V gene, CDR1 is MNHNY and CDR2 is SVGAGI (reference sequence). Written as DNA, the CDR3 is TGTGCCAGCAGTTTTCCTAGACGAGCGGCCGAGCAGTACTTC. Amino acid sequence: CASSFPRRAAEQYF.

The chain joins TRBV30 to TRBJ1-5; no firm D call. The CDR3 spans 13 residues. Germline V CDR1 and CDR2: GTSNPN, SVGIG (reference sequence). Trimming cost V 1 base and J 2 bases, with 6 bases left between them. The CDR3 region is CAWSAERNQPQHF. CDR3 in DNA: TGTGCCTGGAGTGCCGAGCGCAATCAGCCCCAGCATTTT.

This chain connects TRBV7-6 to TRBJ1-4; weak D call: TRBD1 (5 bases). The V gene lost 8 bases and the J gene lost 5 bases, with 18 bases spanning the gap. The CDR3 has 15 amino acids. Germline CDR1 is SGHVS and CDR2 is FNYEAQ. For the CDR3, the DNA is TGTGCCAGCGGACCACCGGGGGAGGCCAATGAAAAACTGTTTTTT. The encoded protein is CASGPPGEANEKLFF.

The rearrangement links TRBV7-9 to TRBJ1-3; 7 bases agree with TRBD1. The CDR3 is made up of 19 amino acids. CDR1 is SEHNR, CDR2 FQNEAQ, per germline (reference sequence). J was trimmed by 0 bases and V by 5 bases; bases with no gene match: 16. The CDR3: CASSTTGLVLVGSGNTIYF. The CDR3 bases are TGTGCCAGCAGCACGACAGGGTTGGTGTTGGTGGGCTCTGGAAACACCATATATTTT.

CDR3 in amino acids: CASSYRQGGNSPLHF. CDR3 nucleotides: TGTGCCAGCAGTTACAGGCAGGGCGGCAATTCACCCCTCCACTTT. The V gene is TRBV6-2 or TRBV6-3, the J gene TRBJ1-6, with a possible D match to TRBD1 (5 bases). Trimming took 2 bases from V and 7 from J, leaving 12 bases between them. In germline, CDR1 is MNHEY, CDR2 SVGEGT. The CDR3 is 15 amino acids.